This TCR beta chain was identified in a study of blood T cells in healthy people across ages. The ends were cut back, 4 bases at V and 3 bases at J, with 12 bases in the middle. Germline V gene lookup returns CDR1 LGHNA and CDR2 YSLEER. The CDR3 length is 14 residues. Then a second PCR, running roughly 7 to 11 cycles, was carried out with a sample-barcoded 5' primer and a J-beta primer mix. Each CDR3 protein gets one entry after TCRdb re-called the 5' RACE reads with MiXCR. The sample shows roughly 1.5 million distinct CDR3 sequences, about 45% of them seen only once. The chain carries TRBV4-3 and TRBJ1-1; no firm D call. Sequenced input: blood. The source of this sequence is a woman aged 18 to 35 in good health. The CDR3 DNA follows: TGCGCCAGCAGCCCTCGGACTGGCGACACTGAAGCTTTCTTT. This gives the protein CASSPRTGDTEAFF.